This T cell receptor (beta chain) was sequenced during a study of B cell selection in AIRE deficiency. Findings and limits, study-wide: With only TCRbeta sequenced, about 40% of shared healthy Treg sequences overlapped Tconv.

The assay was immunoSEQ multiplex PCR, and TCRdb's table has in-frame clones only and misses some. The table lists under 20,000 clones, around 93% of them singletons, with 0.89% in the top ten. Details on this clone: The target antigen is unknown.

The regulatory T cell sort gate was CD4+CD25hiCD127low/negative. Germline CDR1 and CDR2: SGHRS and YFSETQ. This CDR3 has 13 amino acids. V dropped 2 bases and J dropped 7 bases, with 13 bases sitting between them. J is TRBJ2-7 and V is TRBV5-1; D remains ambiguous. The TCR was taken from a human donor in good health. Sequenced: CD4+CD25+ Tregs sorted from PBMCs. The CDR3 loop is CASSLASVGEQYF. CDR3 DNA sequence: TGCGCCAGCAGCTTAGCGAGCGTTGGAGAGCAGTACTTC.